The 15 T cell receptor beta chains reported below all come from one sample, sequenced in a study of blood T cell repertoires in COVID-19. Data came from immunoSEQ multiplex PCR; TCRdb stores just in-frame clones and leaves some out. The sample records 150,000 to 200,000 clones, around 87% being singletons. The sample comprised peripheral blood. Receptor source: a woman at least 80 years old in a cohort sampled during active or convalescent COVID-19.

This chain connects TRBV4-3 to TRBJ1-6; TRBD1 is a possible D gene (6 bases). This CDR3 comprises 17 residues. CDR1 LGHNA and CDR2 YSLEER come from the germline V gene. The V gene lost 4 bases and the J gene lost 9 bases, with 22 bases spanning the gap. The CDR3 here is CASSLSSGGQRTSPLHF. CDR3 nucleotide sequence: TGCGCCAGCAGCCTAAGCTCGGGGGGGCAGAGAACTTCACCCCTCCACTTT.

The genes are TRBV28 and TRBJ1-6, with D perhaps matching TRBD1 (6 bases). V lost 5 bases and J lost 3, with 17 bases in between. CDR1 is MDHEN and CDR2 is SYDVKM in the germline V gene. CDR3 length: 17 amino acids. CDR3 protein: CASSPTGRGGYNSPLHF. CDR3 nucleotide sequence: TGTGCCAGCAGTCCAACAGGGAGAGGGGGCTATAATTCACCCCTCCACTTT.

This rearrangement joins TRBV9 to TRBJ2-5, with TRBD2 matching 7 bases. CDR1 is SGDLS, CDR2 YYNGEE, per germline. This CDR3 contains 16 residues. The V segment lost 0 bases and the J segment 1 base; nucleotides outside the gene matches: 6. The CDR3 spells CASSVAGGGLQETQYF. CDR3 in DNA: TGTGCCAGCAGCGTAGCTGGGGGGGGACTCCAAGAGACCCAGTACTTC.

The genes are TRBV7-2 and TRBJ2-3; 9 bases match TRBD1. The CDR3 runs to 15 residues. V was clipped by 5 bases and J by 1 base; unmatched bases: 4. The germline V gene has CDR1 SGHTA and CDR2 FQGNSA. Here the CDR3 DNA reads TGTGCCAGCAGCCAATGGGACAGGGGCACAGATACGCAGTATTTT. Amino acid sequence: CASSQWDRGTDTQYF.

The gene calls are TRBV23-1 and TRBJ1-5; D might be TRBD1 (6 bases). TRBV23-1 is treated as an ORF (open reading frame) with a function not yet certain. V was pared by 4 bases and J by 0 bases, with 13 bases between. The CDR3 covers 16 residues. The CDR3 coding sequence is TGCGCCAGCAGTCCCCCGGACAGATATAGCAATCAGCCCCAGCATTTT. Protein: CASSPPDRYSNQPQHF.

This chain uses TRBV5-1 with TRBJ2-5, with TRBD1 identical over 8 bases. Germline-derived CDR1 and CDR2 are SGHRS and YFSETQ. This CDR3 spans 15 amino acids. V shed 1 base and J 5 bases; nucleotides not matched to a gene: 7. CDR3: CASSLSQGAWETQYF. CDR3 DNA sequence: TGCGCCAGCAGCTTGTCGCAGGGGGCCTGGGAGACCCAGTACTTC.

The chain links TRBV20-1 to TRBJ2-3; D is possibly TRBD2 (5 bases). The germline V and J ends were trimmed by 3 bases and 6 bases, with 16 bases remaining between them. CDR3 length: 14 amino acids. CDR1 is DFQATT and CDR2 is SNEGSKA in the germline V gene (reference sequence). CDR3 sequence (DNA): TGCAGTGCTAGTCCGGGATACTTGGGGGATACGCAGTATTTT. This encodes CSASPGYLGDTQYF.

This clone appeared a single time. In DNA, the CDR3 is TGTGCCAGCAGTTACACAGGGTCGAACACTGAAGCTTTCTTT. Encoded protein: CASSYTGSNTEAFF. V is TRBV6-5 and J is TRBJ1-1, with a possible D match to TRBD1 (6 bases). CDR3 length equals 14 residues. Germline CDR1 is MNHEY and CDR2 is SVGAGI. Trimming took off 2 bases at V and 1 base at J, with 8 bases between the two ends.

DNA for the CDR3: TGTGCCAGCAGCCGAGCCGGGAGTGACGAGCAGTACGTC. This gives the protein CASSRAGSDEQYV. The rearrangement uses TRBV3-1 (or the pseudogene TRBV3-2) and TRBJ2-7; D is possibly TRBD2 (6 bases). Germline lookup yields CDR1 LGHDT and CDR2 YNNKEL (reference sequence). V was shortened by 4 bases and J by 5 bases, with 12 bases between the two germline ends. The CDR3 is made up of 13 amino acids.

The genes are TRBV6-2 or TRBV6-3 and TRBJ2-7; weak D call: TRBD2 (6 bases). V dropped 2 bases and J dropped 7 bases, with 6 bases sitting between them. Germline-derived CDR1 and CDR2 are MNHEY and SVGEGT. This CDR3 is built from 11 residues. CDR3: CASSYGGEQYF. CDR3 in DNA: TGTGCCAGCAGTTACGGGGGGGAGCAGTACTTC.

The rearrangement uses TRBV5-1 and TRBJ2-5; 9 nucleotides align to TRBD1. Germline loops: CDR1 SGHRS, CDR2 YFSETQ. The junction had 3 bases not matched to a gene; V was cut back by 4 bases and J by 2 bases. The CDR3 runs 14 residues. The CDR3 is CASSPGQGQETQYF. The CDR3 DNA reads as TGCGCCAGCAGCCCCGGACAGGGGCAAGAGACCCAGTACTTC.

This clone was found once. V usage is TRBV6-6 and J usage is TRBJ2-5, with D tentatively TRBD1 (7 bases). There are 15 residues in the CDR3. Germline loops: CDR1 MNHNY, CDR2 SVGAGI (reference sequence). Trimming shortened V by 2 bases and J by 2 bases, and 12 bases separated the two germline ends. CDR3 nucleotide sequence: TGTGCCAGCAGTTACCAAGCAGGGGGGCAAGAGACCCAGTACTTC. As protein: CASSYQAGGQETQYF.

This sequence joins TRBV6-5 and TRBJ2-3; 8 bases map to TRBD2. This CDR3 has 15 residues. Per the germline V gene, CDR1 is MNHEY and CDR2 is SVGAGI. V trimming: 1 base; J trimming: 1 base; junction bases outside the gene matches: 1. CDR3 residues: CASSYLLAGTDTQYF. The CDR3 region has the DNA TGTGCCAGCAGTTACTTACTAGCGGGCACAGATACGCAGTATTTT.

CDR3 in DNA: TGTGCCAGCAGCTTTCACAGAGTTGCAACTAATGAAAAACTGTTTTTT. Protein sequence: CASSFHRVATNEKLFF. The V and J genes are TRBV7-9 and TRBJ1-4; D unresolved. The CDR3 is 16 residues long. In germline, CDR1 is SEHNR, CDR2 FQNEAQ (reference sequence). V was trimmed by 3 bases and J by 0 bases, leaving 11 bases between them. Combining the CDR3 with reference TRBV7-9 and TRBJ1-4 gives the whole variable domain DTGVSQNPRHKITKRGQNVTFRCDPISEHNRLYWYRQTLGQGPEFLTYFQNEAQLEKSRLLSDRFSAERPKGSFSTLEIQRTEQGDSAMYLCASSFHRVATNEKLFFGSGTQLSVL.

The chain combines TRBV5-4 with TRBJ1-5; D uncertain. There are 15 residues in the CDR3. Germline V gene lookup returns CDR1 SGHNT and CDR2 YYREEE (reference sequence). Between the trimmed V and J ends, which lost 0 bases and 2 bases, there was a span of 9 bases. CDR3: CASSLDPLGNQPQHF. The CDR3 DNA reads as TGTGCCAGCAGCTTGGATCCCCTCGGCAATCAGCCCCAGCATTTT. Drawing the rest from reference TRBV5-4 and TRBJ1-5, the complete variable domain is ETGVTQSPTHLIKTRGQQVTLRCSSQSGHNTVSWYQQALGQGPQFIFQYYREEENGRGNFPPRFSGLQFPNYSSELNVNALELDDSALYLCASSLDPLGNQPQHFGDGTRLSIL.